A single TCR beta chain is shown here with its context. Antigen unknown. These data originate in a study of shared clonotypes between healthy human individuals. Points from the study as a whole: Sampling covered nothing but blood. Tissue TCR repertoires likely differ from those found in blood. Roughly 5% of naive CD4 clonotypes were shared across a handful of donors. Among donors, sharing of clonotypes was expected to be affected by sequencing depth.

TCRdb's copy holds only in-frame clones and misses some; the assay was immunoSEQ multiplex PCR. The sample includes some 2,100,000 clones, more than 90% of them seen just once. The germline V gene encodes CDR1 SGHNT and CDR2 YYREEE (reference sequence). V dropped 4 bases and J dropped 4; count of bases not matched to a gene: 13. The CDR3 is 16 amino acids. Free of recent acute infections or vaccinations, the donors were healthy HIV-negative adults. The clonotype was recovered from a young man in good health. The sequencing input was naive CD4+ T cells sorted from blood. Subset meaning: CD45RA+ positively selected. This rearrangement joins TRBV5-4 to TRBJ1-2; 7 nucleotides agree with TRBD1. CDR3 sequence reads: CASSRVGTASPYGYTF. For the CDR3, the DNA is TGTGCCAGCAGCCGAGTTGGGACAGCCAGCCCCTATGGCTACACCTTC.